The 8 T cell receptor beta chains below come from one sample, sequenced in a study of vaccination and CD4 T cells after COVID-19. Treatment of the sample: roughly 10-day PBMC culture with coronavirus spike peptide pools or control peptides (ViraFEST assay). The collection of CD4+ T cells from the unexposed donor took place before the COVID-19 pandemic (2011-2018). These TCRs' antigens remain unknown. Sequence data for DNA of cultured CD4+ T cells were generated by the Oncomine TCR Beta short-read assay. One entry per CDR3 protein results from TCRdb running MiXCR on the PCR reads. Altogether approximately 7,200 distinct CDR3 sequences are present, 47% being singletons, with the ten largest covering over 20%. Sequencing was performed on CD4+ T cells from blood, cultured in vitro. All receptors come from a human donor in good health.

The chain uses TRBV20-1 and TRBJ2-2; 9 nucleotides line up with TRBD2. The CDR3 has 14 residues. Germline V gene sequence: CDR1 DFQATT, CDR2 SNEGSKA (reference sequence). V shed 6 bases, J shed 3 bases, and the junction held 5 bases outside the gene matches. In DNA form, the CDR3 reads TGCAGTGCCTTTAGCGGGGGTTACACCGGGGAGCTGTTTTTT. Amino acid sequence: CSAFSGGYTGELFF.

This chain connects TRBV6-1 to TRBJ2-1; 11 bases fit TRBD2. This CDR3 has 14 residues. Germline V gene lookup returns CDR1 MNHNS and CDR2 SASEGT. Germline trimming cut 8 bases from V and 9 bases from J; bases unmatched to any gene: 9. CDR3 protein: CASGRLAGPSEQFF. CDR3 in DNA: TGTGCCAGCGGGAGACTAGCGGGGCCTTCTGAGCAGTTCTTC.

The V gene is TRBV20-1, the J gene TRBJ2-3; D may be TRBD2 (5 bases). The length of the CDR3 is 14 residues. V was cut by 4 bases and J by 0 bases, with 11 bases left in between. Per the germline V gene, CDR1 is DFQATT and CDR2 is SNEGSKA (reference sequence). This CDR3 is CSAIRTASTDTQYF. CDR3 nucleotides: TGCAGTGCTATTCGGACTGCTAGCACAGATACGCAGTATTTT.

The chain uses TRBV5-1 and TRBJ1-1, with D possibly matching TRBD1 (5 bases). This CDR3 has 14 residues. Per germline, CDR1 SGHRS and CDR2 YFSETQ. The V gene lost 0 bases and the J gene lost 6 bases, with 12 bases spanning the gap. The CDR3 region is CASSLEAGKAEAFF. In DNA form, the CDR3 reads TGCGCCAGCAGCTTGGAGGCAGGGAAGGCTGAAGCTTTCTTT.

This clonotype was observed once. The chain links TRBV7-2 to TRBJ1-5, with a tentative D call TRBD1 (6 bases). Trimming took off 5 bases at V and 1 base at J, with 12 bases between the two ends. CDR3 size: 15 residues. Per the germline V gene, CDR1 is SGHTA and CDR2 is FQGNSA. Here the CDR3 reads CASSLYGTSNQPQHF. CDR3 sequence (DNA): TGTGCCAGCAGCCTATACGGGACAAGCAATCAGCCCCAGCATTTT.

This rearrangement joins TRBV19 to TRBJ1-5; D unclear. The CDR3 spans 15 residues. The germline V gene has CDR1 LNHDA and CDR2 SQIVND (reference sequence). V dropped 3 bases and J dropped 1 base, with 10 bases sitting between them. The CDR3 DNA reads as TGTGCCAGTAGTATGGGGATTTTGAGCAATCAGCCCCAGCATTTT. This gives the protein CASSMGILSNQPQHF.

This clonotype showed up just a few times. The genes are TRBV6-1 and TRBJ2-2; D unresolved. Trimming left V 6 bases short and J 6 bases short, with 14 bases between. Germline V gene data show CDR1 as MNHNS and CDR2 as SASEGT. This CDR3 spans 14 amino acids. The CDR3 sequence is CASSLTRRAGELFF. The CDR3 coding sequence is TGTGCCAGCAGCCTTACACGGAGAGCCGGGGAGCTGTTTTTT.

The chain combines TRBV5-1 with TRBJ1-6; D is undetermined. This CDR3 is 14 amino acids long. CDR1 is SGHRS and CDR2 is YFSETQ in the germline V gene. Trimming removed 4 bases from V and 0 bases from J, with 5 bases in between. The CDR3 nucleotides read TGCGCCAGCAGCCCGAACTCCTATAATTCACCCCTCCACTTT. Translation gives CASSPNSYNSPLHF.